The following is a T cell receptor beta chain sequence with its context. Produced via immunoSEQ multiplex PCR; TCRdb's table is partial and in-frame only. The table lists 17,000 or so clones, approximately 82% of them singletons. Intraepithelial and lamina propria lymphocytes were isolated from graft specimens. This specimen belongs to a study of graft-versus-host responses after intestinal transplantation. This TCR derives from a human patient who received an intestinal transplant, so some T cells may come from the graft donor. The sequenced sample was ileum tissue, obtained 17 days after transplant.

In DNA, the CDR3 is TGTGCCAGCAGTTTCCTTCCGGGACTAACCTCCTACAATGAGCAGTTCTTC. Translated, it gives CASSFLPGLTSYNEQFF. The rearrangement joins TRBV27 to TRBJ2-1; 7 positions agree with TRBD2. Germline V gives CDR1 MNHEY, CDR2 SMNVEV (reference sequence). V was clipped by 3 bases and J by 0 bases; unmatched bases: 8. This CDR3 is 17 amino acids long.